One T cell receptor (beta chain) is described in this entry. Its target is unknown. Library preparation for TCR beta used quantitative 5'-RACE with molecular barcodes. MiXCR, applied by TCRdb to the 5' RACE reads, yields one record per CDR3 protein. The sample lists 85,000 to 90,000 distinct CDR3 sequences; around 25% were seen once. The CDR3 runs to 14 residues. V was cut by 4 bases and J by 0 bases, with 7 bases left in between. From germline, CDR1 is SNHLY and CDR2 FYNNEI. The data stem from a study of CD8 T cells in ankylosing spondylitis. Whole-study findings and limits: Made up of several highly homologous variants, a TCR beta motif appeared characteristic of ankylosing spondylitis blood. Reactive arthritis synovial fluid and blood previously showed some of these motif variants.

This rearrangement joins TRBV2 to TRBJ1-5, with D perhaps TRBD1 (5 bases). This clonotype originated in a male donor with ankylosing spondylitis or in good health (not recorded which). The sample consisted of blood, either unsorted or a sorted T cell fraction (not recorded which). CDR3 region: CASSGGDSNQPQHF. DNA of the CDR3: TGTGCCAGCAGTGGAGGGGATAGCAATCAGCCCCAGCATTTT.